This record looks at one T cell receptor (beta chain) sequence and its context. This sample is drawn from a study of T cell changes during pregnancy in multiple sclerosis. The table came from immunoSEQ multiplex PCR; TCRdb's copy has only in-frame clones and leaves some out. The sample yields under 6,000 clones, more than 65% seen once. This TCR was recovered from a female donor in good health, enrolled as a control in a pregnancy study. This specimen consisted of CD8+ T cells from peripheral blood mononuclear cells, obtained in the second trimester of pregnancy.

CDR3 DNA sequence: TGCGCCAGCAGCCATCCTAGCTCCTACGAGCAGTACTTC. Protein product: CASSHPSSYEQYF. This chain connects TRBV4-1 to TRBJ2-7; no reliable D call. The CDR3 is 13 amino acids. Trimming took 3 bases from V and 0 from J, leaving 6 bases between them. The germline gives CDR1 MGHRA, CDR2 YSYEKL.